Given below is one T cell receptor (beta chain) in context. This record comes from a study of blood T cell repertoires in COVID-19. Repertoires were generated with immunoSEQ multiplex PCR, while TCRdb's copy carries only in-frame clones and drops some. Among roughly 71,000 clones listed, approximately 86% were seen once. The sequencing input was peripheral blood. The sequence was obtained from a man aged 45 to 65 with acute or convalescent COVID-19.

The CDR3 bases are TGTGCCAGCAGCGCCGGATCGGGTAGTCAGAGCTCCTACAATGAGCAGTTCTTC. Protein: CASSAGSGSQSSYNEQFF. The rearrangement links TRBV7-2 to TRBJ2-1; D is undetermined. This CDR3 has 18 amino acids. Germline CDR1 reads SGHTA; CDR2 reads FQGNSA. Trimming cost V 5 bases and J 0 bases, with 20 bases left between them.